The clone carrying this T cell receptor beta chain was seen a handful of times. This specimen comes from a study of T-cell reconstitution after alpha-beta-depleted transplantation in children. Unique molecular identifiers were used in preparing the TCRbeta library. TCRdb independently ran MiXCR on the PCR reads; one entry per CDR3 protein. Of more than 90,000 distinct CDR3 sequences listed, 7% to 9% are singletons. The CDR3 sequence is 15 residues long. V was clipped by 1 base and J by 2 bases, with 13 bases between them. CDR1 and CDR2 from the germline V gene are SGHRS and YFSETQ. The sequenced sample was PBMCs from the stem cell graft donor, obtained from the stem cell graft. The sequence derives from a human donor who donated a stem cell graft to a child with congenital amegakaryocytic thrombocytopenia. This chain connects TRBV5-1 to TRBJ2-7, with D possibly matching TRBD2 (6 bases). CDR3 nucleotides: TGCGCCAGCAGCTTGACGGGGACTTCAACCTACGAGCAGTACTTC. This translates into CASSLTGTSTYEQYF. Full variable domain (outside the CDR3, taken from reference TRBV5-1 and TRBJ2-7): KAGVTQTPRYLIKTRGQQVTLSCSPISGHRSVSWYQQTPGQGLQFLFEYFSETQRNKGNFPGRFSGRQFSNSRSEMNVSTLELGDSALYLCASSLTGTSTYEQYFGPGTRLTVT.